This TCR beta chain was captured in a study of cytomegalovirus exposure and HLA in healthy donors. Germline trimming cut 6 bases from V and 7 bases from J; bases unmatched to any gene: 9. The germline gives CDR1 MNHEY, CDR2 SMNVEV (reference sequence). CDR3 length: 13 amino acids. Study-level findings and limits: Most TCR sequences showed up rarely, but some public TCRs showed up in many donors. A few of the chains that were CMV-associated were confirmed in vitro to be specific for CMV antigens. It was 164 TCR beta chains that were listed as cytomegalovirus-associated.

Worth noting for this clone: Its matching antigen is unknown.

The assay was immunoSEQ multiplex PCR, and TCRdb's table has in-frame clones only and misses some. The sample shows approximately 60,000 clones, around 90% of them seen only once. This chain uses TRBV27 with TRBJ2-7; 7 bases map to TRBD1. This clonotype was sampled from a man aged 18 to 29 in good health and CMV-seronegative. Sample: PBMCs. CDR3 sequence: CASRATGVREQYF. For the CDR3, the DNA is TGTGCCAGCAGGGCCACAGGGGTCCGAGAGCAGTACTTC.